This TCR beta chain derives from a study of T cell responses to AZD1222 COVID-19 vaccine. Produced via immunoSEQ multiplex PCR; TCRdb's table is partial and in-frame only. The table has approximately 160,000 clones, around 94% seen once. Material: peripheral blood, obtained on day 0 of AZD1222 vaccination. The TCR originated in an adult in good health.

The DNA for the CDR3 is TGTGCCAGCAGTGAAGGGGGATCACCCCTCCACTTT. Protein sequence: CASSEGGSPLHF. The V gene is TRBV6-1, the J gene TRBJ1-6; D is unclear. CDR1 is MNHNS and CDR2 is SASEGT in the germline V gene. V dropped 1 base and J dropped 10 bases, with 5 bases sitting between them. The CDR3 length is 12 residues.